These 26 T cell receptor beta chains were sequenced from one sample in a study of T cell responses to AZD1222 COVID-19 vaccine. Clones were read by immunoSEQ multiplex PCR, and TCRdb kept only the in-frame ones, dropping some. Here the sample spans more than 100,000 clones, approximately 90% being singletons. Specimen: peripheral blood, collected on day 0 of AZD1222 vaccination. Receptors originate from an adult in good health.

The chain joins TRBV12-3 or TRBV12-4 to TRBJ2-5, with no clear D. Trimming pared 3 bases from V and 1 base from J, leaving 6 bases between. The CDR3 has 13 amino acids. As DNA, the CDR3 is TGTGCCAGCAGTTTGGGCAGCCAAGAGACCCAGTACTTC. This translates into CASSLGSQETQYF.

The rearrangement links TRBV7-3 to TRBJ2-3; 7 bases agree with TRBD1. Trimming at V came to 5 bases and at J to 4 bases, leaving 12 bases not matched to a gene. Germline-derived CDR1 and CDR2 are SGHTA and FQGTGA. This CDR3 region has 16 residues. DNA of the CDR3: TGTGCCAGCAGCCCAACACAGGGGTTCGGAGCAGATACGCAGTATTTT. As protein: CASSPTQGFGADTQYF.

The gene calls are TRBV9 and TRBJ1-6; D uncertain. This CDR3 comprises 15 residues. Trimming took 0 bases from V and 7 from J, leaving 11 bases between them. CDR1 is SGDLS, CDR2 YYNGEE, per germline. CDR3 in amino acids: CASSVDGRRNSPLHF. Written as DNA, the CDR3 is TGTGCCAGCAGCGTAGATGGGCGGCGGAATTCACCCCTCCACTTT.

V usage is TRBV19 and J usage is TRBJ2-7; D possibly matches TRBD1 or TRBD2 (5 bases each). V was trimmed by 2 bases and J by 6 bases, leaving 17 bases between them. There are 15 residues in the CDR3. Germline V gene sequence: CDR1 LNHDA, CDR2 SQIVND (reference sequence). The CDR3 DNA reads TGTGCCAGTAGTATACGGGGCCCGGTATTCGGCGAGCAGTACTTC. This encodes CASSIRGPVFGEQYF. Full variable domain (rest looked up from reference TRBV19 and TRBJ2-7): DGGITQSPKYLFRKEGQNVTLSCEQNLNHDAMYWYRQDPGQGLRLIYYSQIVNDFQKGDIAEGYSVSREKKESFPLTVTSAQKNPTAFYLCASSIRGPVFGEQYFGPGTRLTVT.

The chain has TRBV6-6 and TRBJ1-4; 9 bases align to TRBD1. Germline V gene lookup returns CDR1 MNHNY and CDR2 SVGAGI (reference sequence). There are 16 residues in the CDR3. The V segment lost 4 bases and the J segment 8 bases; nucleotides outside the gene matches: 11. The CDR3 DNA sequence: TGTGCCAGCAGTTCTCTTGGCGGGACAGGGTGGGAAAAACTGTTTTTT. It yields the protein CASSSLGGTGWEKLFF.

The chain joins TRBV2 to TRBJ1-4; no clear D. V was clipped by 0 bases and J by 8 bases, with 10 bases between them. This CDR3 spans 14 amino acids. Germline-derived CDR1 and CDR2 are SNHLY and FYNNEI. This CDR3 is CASSEALLGEKLFF. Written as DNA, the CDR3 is TGTGCCAGCAGTGAAGCGCTCCTTGGGGAAAAACTGTTTTTT. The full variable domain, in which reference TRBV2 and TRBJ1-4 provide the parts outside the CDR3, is EPEVTQTPSHQVTQMGQEVILRCVPISNHLYFYWYRQILGQKVEFLVSFYNNEISEKSEIFDDQFSVERPDGSNFTLKIRSTKLEDSAMYFCASSEALLGEKLFFGSGTQLSVL.

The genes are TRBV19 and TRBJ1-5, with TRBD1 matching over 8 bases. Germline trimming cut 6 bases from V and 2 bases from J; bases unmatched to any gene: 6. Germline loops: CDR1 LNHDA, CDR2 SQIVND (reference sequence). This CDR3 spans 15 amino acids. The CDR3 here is CASRPQGAGNQPQHF. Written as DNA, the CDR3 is TGTGCCAGTAGGCCTCAGGGGGCTGGCAATCAGCCCCAGCATTTT.

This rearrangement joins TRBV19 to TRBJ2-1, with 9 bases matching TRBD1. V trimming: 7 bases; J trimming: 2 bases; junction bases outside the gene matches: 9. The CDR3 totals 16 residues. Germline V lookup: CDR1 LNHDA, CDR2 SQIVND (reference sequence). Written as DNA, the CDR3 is TGTGCCAGTATGGGACAGGGAGGACAAGCCTACAATGAGCAGTTCTTC. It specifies CASMGQGGQAYNEQFF.

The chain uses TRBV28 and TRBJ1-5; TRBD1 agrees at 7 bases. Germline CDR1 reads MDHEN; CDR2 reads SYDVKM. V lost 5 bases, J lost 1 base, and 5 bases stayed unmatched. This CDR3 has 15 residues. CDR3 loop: CASSIWDSSNQPQHF. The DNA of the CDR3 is TGTGCCAGCAGTATCTGGGACAGCAGCAATCAGCCCCAGCATTTT.

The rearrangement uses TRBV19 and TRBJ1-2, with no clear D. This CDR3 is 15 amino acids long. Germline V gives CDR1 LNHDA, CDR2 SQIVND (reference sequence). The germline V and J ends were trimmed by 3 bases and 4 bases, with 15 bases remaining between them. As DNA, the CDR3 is TGTGCCAGTAGTATTAACCAGCTTTCGGGCTATGGCTACACCTTC. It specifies CASSINQLSGYGYTF.

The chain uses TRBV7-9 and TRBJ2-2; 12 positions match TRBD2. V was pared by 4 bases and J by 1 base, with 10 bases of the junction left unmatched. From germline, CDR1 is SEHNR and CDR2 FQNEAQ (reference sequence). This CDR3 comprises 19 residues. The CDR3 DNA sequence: TGTGCCAGCAGCTCGCGTTCCGGGACTAGCGGGTTGAACACCGGGGAGCTGTTTTTT. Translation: CASSSRSGTSGLNTGELFF.

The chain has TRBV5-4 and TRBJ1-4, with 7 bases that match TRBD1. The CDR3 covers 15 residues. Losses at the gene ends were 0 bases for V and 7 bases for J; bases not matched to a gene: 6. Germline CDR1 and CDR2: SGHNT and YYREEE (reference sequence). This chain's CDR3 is CASSLAGTEGEKLFF. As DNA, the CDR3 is TGTGCCAGCAGCTTGGCCGGGACAGAGGGTGAAAAACTGTTTTTT.

The CDR3 sequence: CASSGRDRGLPGASYEQYF. For the CDR3, the DNA is TGTGCCAGCAGCGGGCGGGACAGGGGATTGCCGGGCGCCTCCTACGAGCAGTACTTC. J is TRBJ2-7 and V is TRBV7-9; 10 nucleotides align to TRBD1. Germline-derived CDR1 and CDR2 are SEHNR and FQNEAQ (reference sequence). After removal of 5 bases from V and 0 bases from J, the junction contained 16 bases not matched to a gene. The CDR3 is 19 amino acids.

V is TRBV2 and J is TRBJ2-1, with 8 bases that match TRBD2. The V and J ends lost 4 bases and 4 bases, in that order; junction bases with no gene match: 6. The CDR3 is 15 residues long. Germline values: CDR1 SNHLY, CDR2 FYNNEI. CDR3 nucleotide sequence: TGTGCCAGCAGTGTGAGCAGCGGGGGATACAATGAGCAGTTCTTC. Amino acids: CASSVSSGGYNEQFF.

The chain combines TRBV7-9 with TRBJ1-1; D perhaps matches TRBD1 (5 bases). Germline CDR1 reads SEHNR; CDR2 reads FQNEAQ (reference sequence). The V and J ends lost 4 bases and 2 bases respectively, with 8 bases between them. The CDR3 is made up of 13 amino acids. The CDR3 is CASSSRDNTEAFF. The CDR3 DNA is TGTGCCAGCAGCTCCAGGGATAACACTGAAGCTTTCTTT. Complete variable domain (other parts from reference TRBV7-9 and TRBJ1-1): DTGVSQNPRHKITKRGQNVTFRCDPISEHNRLYWYRQTLGQGPEFLTYFQNEAQLEKSRLLSDRFSAERPKGSFSTLEIQRTEQGDSAMYLCASSSRDNTEAFFGQGTRLTVV.

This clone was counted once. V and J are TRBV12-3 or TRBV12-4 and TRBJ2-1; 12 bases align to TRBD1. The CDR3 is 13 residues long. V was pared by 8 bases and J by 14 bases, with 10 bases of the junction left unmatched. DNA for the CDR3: TGTGCCAGCGGCCGGGACAGGGGGCGCGGGGAGTTCTTC. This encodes CASGRDRGRGEFF.

DNA of the CDR3: TGTGCCAGCAGTGATAATGGGGGGGCCGGGGAGCTGTTTTTT. Translated, it gives CASSDNGGAGELFF. This rearrangement joins TRBV2 to TRBJ2-2; 7 bases line up with TRBD2. This CDR3 is built from 14 residues. Germline V CDR1 and CDR2: SNHLY, FYNNEI. With 3 bases clipped from V and 6 bases from J, the junction kept 4 bases outside the gene matches.

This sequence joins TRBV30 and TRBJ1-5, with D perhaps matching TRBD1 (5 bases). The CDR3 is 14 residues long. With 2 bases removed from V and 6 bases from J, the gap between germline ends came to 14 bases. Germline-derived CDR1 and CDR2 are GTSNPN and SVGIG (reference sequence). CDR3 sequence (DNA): TGTGCCTGGAGTTACGGGGGGGTGGTTCAGCCCCAGCATTTT. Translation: CAWSYGGVVQPQHF.

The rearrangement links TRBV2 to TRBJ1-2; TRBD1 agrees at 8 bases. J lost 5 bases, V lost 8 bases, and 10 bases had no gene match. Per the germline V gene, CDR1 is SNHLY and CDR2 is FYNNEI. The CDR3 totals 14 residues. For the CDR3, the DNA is TGTGCCAGCGAGGGTTCCGGACAGGGTTATGGCTACACCTTC. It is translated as CASEGSGQGYGYTF.

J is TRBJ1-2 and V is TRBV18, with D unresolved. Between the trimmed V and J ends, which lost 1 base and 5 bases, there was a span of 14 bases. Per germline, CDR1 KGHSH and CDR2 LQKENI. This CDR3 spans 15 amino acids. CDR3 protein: CASSPREGRVYGYTF. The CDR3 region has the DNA TGTGCCAGCTCACCACGGGAGGGAAGAGTGTATGGCTACACCTTC.

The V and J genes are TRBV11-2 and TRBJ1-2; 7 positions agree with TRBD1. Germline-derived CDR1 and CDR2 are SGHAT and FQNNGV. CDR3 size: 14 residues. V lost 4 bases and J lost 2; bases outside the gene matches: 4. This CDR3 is CASSSQGVNYGYTF. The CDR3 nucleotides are TGTGCCAGCAGCTCGCAGGGGGTCAACTATGGCTACACCTTC.

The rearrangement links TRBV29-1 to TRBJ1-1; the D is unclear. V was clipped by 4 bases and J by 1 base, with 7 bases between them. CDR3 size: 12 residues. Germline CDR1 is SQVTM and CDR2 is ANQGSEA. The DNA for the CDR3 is TGCAGCGTTGGTACGAGGAACACTGAAGCTTTCTTT. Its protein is CSVGTRNTEAFF.

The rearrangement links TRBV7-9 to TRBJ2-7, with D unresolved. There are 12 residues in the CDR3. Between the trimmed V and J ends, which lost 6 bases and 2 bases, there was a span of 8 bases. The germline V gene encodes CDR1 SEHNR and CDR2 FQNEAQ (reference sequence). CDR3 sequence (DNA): TGTGCCAGCAGAGGGATCGCCTACGAGCAGTACTTC. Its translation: CASRGIAYEQYF.

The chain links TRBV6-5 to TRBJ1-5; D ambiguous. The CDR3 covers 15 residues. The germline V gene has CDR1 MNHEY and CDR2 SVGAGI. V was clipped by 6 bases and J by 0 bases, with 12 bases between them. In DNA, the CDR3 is TGTGCCAGCAGGGGTAGGCCTAATAGCAATCAGCCCCAGCATTTT. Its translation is CASRGRPNSNQPQHF.

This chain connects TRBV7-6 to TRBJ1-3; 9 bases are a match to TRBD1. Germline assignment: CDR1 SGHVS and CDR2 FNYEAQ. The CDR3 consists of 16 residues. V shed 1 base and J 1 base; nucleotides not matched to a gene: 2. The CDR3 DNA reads TGTGCCAGCAGCTTAGATGGACAGGGGTCTGGAAACACCATATATTTT. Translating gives CASSLDGQGSGNTIYF.

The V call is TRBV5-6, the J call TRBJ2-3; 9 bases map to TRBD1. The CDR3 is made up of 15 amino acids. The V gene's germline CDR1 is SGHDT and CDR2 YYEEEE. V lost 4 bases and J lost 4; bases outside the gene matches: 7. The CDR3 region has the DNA TGTGCCAGCAGCACGGGACAGGGTGGCGCAGATACGCAGTATTTT. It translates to CASSTGQGGADTQYF.